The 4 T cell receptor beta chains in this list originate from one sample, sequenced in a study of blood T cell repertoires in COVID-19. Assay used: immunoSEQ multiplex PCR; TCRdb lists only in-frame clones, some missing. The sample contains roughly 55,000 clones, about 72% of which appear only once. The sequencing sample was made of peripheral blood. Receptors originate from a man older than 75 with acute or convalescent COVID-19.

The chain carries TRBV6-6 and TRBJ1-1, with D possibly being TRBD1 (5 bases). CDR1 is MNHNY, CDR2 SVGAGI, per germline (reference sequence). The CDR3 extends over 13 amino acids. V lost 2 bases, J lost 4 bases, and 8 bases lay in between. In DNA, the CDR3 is TGTGCCAGCAGTTACAATCAGGGCACTGAAGCTTTCTTT. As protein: CASSYNQGTEAFF.

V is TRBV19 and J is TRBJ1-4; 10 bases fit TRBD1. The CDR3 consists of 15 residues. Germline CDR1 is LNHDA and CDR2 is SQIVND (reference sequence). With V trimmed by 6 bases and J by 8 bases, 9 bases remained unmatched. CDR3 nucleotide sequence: TGTGCCAGTAGACCCCGCGGGACAGGGGAAGAAAAACTGTTTTTT. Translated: CASRPRGTGEEKLFF. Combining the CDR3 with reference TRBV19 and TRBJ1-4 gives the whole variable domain DGGITQSPKYLFRKEGQNVTLSCEQNLNHDAMYWYRQDPGQGLRLIYYSQIVNDFQKGDIAEGYSVSREKKESFPLTVTSAQKNPTAFYLCASRPRGTGEEKLFFGSGTQLSVL.

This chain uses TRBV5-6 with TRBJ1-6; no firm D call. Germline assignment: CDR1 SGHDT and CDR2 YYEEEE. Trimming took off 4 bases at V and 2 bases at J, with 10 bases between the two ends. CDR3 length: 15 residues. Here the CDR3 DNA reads TGTGCCAGCAGCGTGACCGGAGCCTATAATTCACCCCTCCACTTT. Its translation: CASSVTGAYNSPLHF.

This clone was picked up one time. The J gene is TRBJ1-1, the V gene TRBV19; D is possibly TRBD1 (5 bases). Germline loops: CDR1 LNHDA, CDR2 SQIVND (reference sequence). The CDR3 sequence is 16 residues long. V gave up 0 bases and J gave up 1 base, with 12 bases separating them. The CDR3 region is CASSIEAGVWNTEAFF. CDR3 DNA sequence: TGTGCCAGTAGTATAGAGGCGGGGGTGTGGAACACTGAAGCTTTCTTT.